The 4 T cell receptor beta chains listed next were all sequenced from one sample in a study of response to subunit inactivated influenza vaccine. TCRdb used MiXCR to reprocess the RT-PCR reads, holding one entry per CDR3 protein. The sample records hundreds of thousands of distinct CDR3 sequences, less than 8% being singletons. Sequenced here: PBMCs from blood, sampled roughly 24 months after vaccination. The receptors derive from a man aged 50 to 69 who received an inactivated influenza vaccine.

This chain links TRBV9 with TRBJ1-4, with D tentatively TRBD1 (5 bases). V was cut by 1 base and J by 7 bases, with 14 bases left in between. This CDR3 is built from 15 residues. The germline V gene has CDR1 SGDLS and CDR2 YYNGEE. CDR3 nucleotide sequence: TGTGCCAGCAGCGTAAGTGCAGGGAGAGGTGAAAAACTGTTTTTT. Its protein is CASSVSAGRGEKLFF.

This clonotype was observed a handful of times. The chain employs TRBV28 and TRBJ2-1, with 10 bases fitting TRBD2. V shed 9 bases, J shed 16 bases, and the junction held 9 bases outside the gene matches. CDR1 and CDR2 from the germline V gene are MDHEN and SYDVKM. The CDR3 extends over 11 amino acids. The CDR3, as DNA: TGTGCCAGTCGGGGGCTAGCGGGAGACTTCTTC. Translating it yields CASRGLAGDFF.

This clonotype was seen more than once but under ten times. This chain links TRBV14 with TRBJ2-1; 11 bases are a match to TRBD2. There are 15 residues in the CDR3. Germline trimming cut 0 bases from V and 10 bases from J; bases unmatched to any gene: 5. Germline V gene sequence: CDR1 SGHDN, CDR2 FVKESK. Here the CDR3 DNA reads TGTGCCAGCAGCCAAGAAAGTCTAGCGGGAGGCGAGCAGTTCTTC. Its protein product is CASSQESLAGGEQFF.

This clonotype has a handful of counts. This chain joins TRBV7-2 and TRBJ2-2; 9 bases map to TRBD1. Germline V gene lookup returns CDR1 SGHTA and CDR2 FQGNSA. The V segment lost 2 bases and the J segment 7 bases; nucleotides outside the gene matches: 5. The length of the CDR3 is 15 residues. CDR3 DNA: TGTGCCAGCAGCTTATTAACAGGGGGCCTCGGGGAGCTGTTTTTT. It yields the protein CASSLLTGGLGELFF.